This TCR beta chain was identified during a study of T cells in Graves' hyperthyroidism and ophthalmopathy. Study-level background: Specimen type is peripheral blood, collected at initial diagnosis prior to any treatment.

Germline CDR1 reads LNHDA; CDR2 reads SQIVND (reference sequence). Losses at the gene ends were 5 bases for V and 10 bases for J; bases not matched to a gene: 14. There are 15 residues in the CDR3. Any patient presenting with uncontrolled infection, other autoimmune disease, pregnancy or lactation was left out. The authors obtained PBMCs from roughly 9.7 ml of fresh peripheral blood. From RNA transcripts, TCR beta CDR3 regions were amplified. HTBI primers were the set used in a first-round RT-PCR of the TCR CDR3. TCRdb called the multiplex PCR reads again in MiXCR, with one record for every CDR3 protein. The sample has a few hundred thousand distinct CDR3 sequences, 15% to 18% seen once. This clonotype was picked up a small number of times.

This clonotype was obtained from a woman aged 25 to 39 with Graves' hyperthyroidism. The specimen was blood. The V and J genes are TRBV19 and TRBJ2-1; 7 positions agree with TRBD2. The CDR3 sequence is CASSPGSGTMLEQFF. The CDR3 DNA is TGTGCCAGTAGTCCCGGAAGCGGGACGATGCTGGAGCAGTTCTTC.